The clone carrying this T cell receptor beta chain was detected a few times. Its antigen remains unknown. 5'RACE employing 10-nucleotide random UMIs yielded the cDNA. TCRdb re-called the 5' RACE reads through MiXCR, storing one row per CDR3 protein. The sample includes about 80,000 distinct CDR3 sequences, around 4.6% seen only once; the top ten take less than 2.5%. Trimming cost V 5 bases and J 5 bases; bases outside gene matches: 7. The CDR3 extends over 15 amino acids. Per the germline V gene, CDR1 is SGHTA and CDR2 is FQGNSA. The data were taken from a study of neurological immune-mediated disorders. Turning to the study itself: In a group of some 35 multiple sclerosis patients, 31 had the relapsing-remitting type and 3 had the secondary progressive type. Study results and limitations: The most TCR clonal expansion was seen in HTLV-1-associated myelopathy, whereas the least was seen in multiple sclerosis, below the level in healthy controls.

The sample taken for sequencing was PBMCs. The clonotype comes from a woman in her thirties with multiple sclerosis. The chain recombines TRBV7-2 with TRBJ1-5; the match to TRBD1 covers 9 bases. CDR3 in DNA: TGTGCCAGCAGCCCCACAGGGGGCTGGGATCAGCCCCAGCATTTT. This encodes CASSPTGGWDQPQHF.